The 32 T cell receptor beta chains listed next were all sequenced from one sample in a study of shared clonotypes between healthy human individuals (dated by TCRdb to about 2020). Library generation was performed with the immunoSEQ multiplex PCR assay. The table was pulled from immuneACCESS by TCRdb, which kept in-frame rearrangements only. Such tables lose some clones; where checked, under half of the loss comes from unresolved V genes, and the rest has no known cause. This sample holds 450,000 to 600,000 clones; roughly 78% were observed only once. Over 10% of the sample comes from the top ten. The sequenced sample consisted of PBMCs. These receptors were collected from a woman aged 40 to 55 in good health. Some clones in this sample may be carry-over from other donors' samples.

The table lists this clone with a few counts. The chain combines TRBV6-4 with TRBJ1-2, with a weak D call TRBD1 (5 bases). The CDR3 contains 14 residues. V was shortened by 3 bases and J by 1 base, with 9 bases between the two germline ends. CDR1 is MRHNA and CDR2 is SNTAGT in the germline V gene. DNA of the CDR3: TGTGCCAGCAGTGAGGGGCCCAATAACTATGGCTACACCTTC. Its translation: CASSEGPNNYGYTF.

The chain has TRBV2 and TRBJ2-6, with D hard to call. In germline, CDR1 is SNHLY, CDR2 FYNNEI. This CDR3 is 17 amino acids long. V was shortened by 4 bases and J by 0 bases, with 13 bases between the two germline ends. CDR3 amino acids: CASSVGIPTSGANVLTF. The DNA for the CDR3 is TGTGCCAGCAGTGTGGGTATCCCAACCTCTGGGGCCAACGTCCTGACTTTC.

This clone came up many times. The junction differs from germline at one of its ends, possibly a read error. This sequence joins TRBV7-7 and TRBJ2-7, with TRBD2 matching 8 bases. CDR3 length: 15 residues. The V gene's germline CDR1 is SSHAT and CDR2 FNYEAQ (reference sequence). CDR3 loop: CASSLAAGGYYEQYF. For the CDR3, the DNA is TGTGCTAGCAGCCTAGCTGCGGGAGGCTACTACGAGCAGTACTTC. Supplemented by reference TRBV7-7 and TRBJ2-7, the full variable domain reads GAGVSQSPRYKVTKRGQDVTLRCDPISSHATLYWYQQALGQGPEFLTYFNYEAQPDKSGLPSDRFSAERPEGSISTLTIQRTEQRDSAMYRCASSLAAGGYYEQYFGPGTRLTVT.

The rearrangement links TRBV2 to TRBJ2-5; 8 nucleotides line up with TRBD1. The trim removed 11 bases at V and 10 bases at J, leaving 18 bases unmatched. CDR3 length: 14 amino acids. Germline-derived CDR1 and CDR2 are SNHLY and FYNNEI. The CDR3, as DNA: TGTGCCTCCTCCGGGACAGGCCTCGTTGACTACCAGTACTTC. Residues: CASSGTGLVDYQYF.

The chain recombines TRBV19 with TRBJ1-3; D is possibly TRBD1 (5 bases). Trimming took off 4 bases at V and 0 bases at J, with 13 bases between the two ends. CDR3 length equals 16 residues. Germline values: CDR1 LNHDA, CDR2 SQIVND (reference sequence). The CDR3 sequence is CASSTYGHSSGNTIYF. Here the CDR3 DNA reads TGTGCCAGTAGTACATACGGACATTCCTCTGGAAACACCATATATTTT.

The rearrangement uses TRBV2 and TRBJ1-2; 8 bases agree with TRBD1. Trimming removed 3 bases from V and 4 bases from J; junction bases left unmatched: 4. Per the germline V gene, CDR1 is SNHLY and CDR2 is FYNNEI. The CDR3 runs 14 residues. The CDR3 sequence is CASSDQGASYGYTF. The CDR3 DNA follows: TGTGCCAGCAGTGATCAGGGGGCTAGCTATGGCTACACCTTC.

The chain uses TRBV5-1 and TRBJ1-4, with a tentative D call TRBD1 (5 bases). The CDR3 has 15 amino acids. Trimming left V 0 bases short and J 15 bases short, with 21 bases between. Germline assignment: CDR1 SGHRS and CDR2 YFSETQ. In nucleotides, the CDR3 is TGCGCCAGCAGCTTGGGCGGACACGGTCAGAATCGTTTGTTTTTT. This gives the protein CASSLGGHGQNRLFF.

This clone was seen a single time. The chain joins TRBV27 to TRBJ1-4; D gene ambiguous. The CDR3 consists of 14 residues. CDR1 is MNHEY, CDR2 SMNVEV, per germline (reference sequence). V shed 6 bases and J shed 0 bases, with 8 bases lying between them. This CDR3 reads CASSFMATNEKLFF. CDR3 bases: TGTGCCAGCAGCTTCATGGCAACTAATGAAAAACTGTTTTTT.

The rearrangement joins TRBV7-2 to TRBJ2-4; tentatively, D is TRBD1 (6 bases). V was cut by 5 bases and J by 3 bases, with 17 bases left in between. The CDR3 contains 16 residues. Germline-derived CDR1 and CDR2 are SGHTA and FQGNSA. The CDR3 loop reads CASSQELQGVKNIQYF. The CDR3 DNA reads TGTGCCAGCAGCCAAGAACTACAGGGTGTCAAAAACATTCAGTACTTC.

This clone turned up a few times. V is TRBV6-5 and J is TRBJ1-5, with D perhaps TRBD1 (5 bases). Deletions cut 4 bases from V and 0 bases from J, with 10 bases between. The CDR3 covers 15 residues. CDR1 and CDR2 from the germline V gene are MNHEY and SVGAGI. CDR3 residues: CASSWAGGSNQPQHF. Written as DNA, the CDR3 is TGTGCCAGCAGTTGGGCGGGGGGTAGCAATCAGCCCCAGCATTTT.

V and J are TRBV5-4 and TRBJ2-3; D may be TRBD2 (6 bases). Germline V gene sequence: CDR1 SGHNT, CDR2 YYREEE (reference sequence). The V end was cut by 2 bases, the J end by 6 bases, with 16 bases between. The CDR3 spans 15 residues. The CDR3 sequence is CASSFGPGEGDTQYF. CDR3 DNA sequence: TGTGCCAGCAGCTTTGGGCCGGGAGAGGGCGATACGCAGTATTTT.

This sequence joins TRBV7-9 and TRBJ2-7; 9 nucleotides align to TRBD1. CDR3 size: 16 residues. Trimming cost V 4 bases and J 0 bases; bases outside gene matches: 7. Germline assignment: CDR1 SEHNR and CDR2 FQNEAQ (reference sequence). CDR3 nucleotides: TGTGCCAGCAGCTCCGAACAGGGGGCTCCCTCCTACGAGCAGTACTTC. Protein sequence: CASSSEQGAPSYEQYF. The full variable domain, with the rest looked up from reference TRBV7-9 and TRBJ2-7, is DTGVSQNPRHKITKRGQNVTFRCDPISEHNRLYWYRQTLGQGPEFLTYFQNEAQLEKSRLLSDRFSAERPKGSFSTLEIQRTEQGDSAMYLCASSSEQGAPSYEQYFGPGTRLTVT.

The chain couples TRBV2 to TRBJ2-5, with D uncertain. V was pared by 7 bases and J by 2 bases, with 11 bases between. The CDR3 is 13 residues long. Germline CDR1 is SNHLY and CDR2 is FYNNEI. This CDR3 reads CASNRFQQETQYF. The CDR3, as DNA: TGTGCCAGCAACCGGTTTCAACAAGAGACCCAGTACTTC.

The V gene is TRBV12-5, the J gene TRBJ2-1; 10 bases map to TRBD2. Germline CDR1 is LGHNT and CDR2 is FRNRAP. The CDR3 consists of 15 residues. After removal of 6 bases from V and 4 bases from J, the junction contained 6 bases not matched to a gene. The CDR3 sequence: CASGLLAGEYNEQFF. CDR3 DNA sequence: TGTGCTAGTGGCCTGCTAGCGGGAGAGTACAATGAGCAGTTCTTC.

The chain uses TRBV6-1 and TRBJ2-5; TRBD2 agrees at 11 bases. Unmatched junction bases numbered 7, after V lost 4 bases and J lost 6 bases. This CDR3 has 15 residues. CDR1 is MNHNS and CDR2 is SASEGT in the germline V gene. CDR3 sequence: CASSGGGLAVKTQYF. The CDR3 coding sequence is TGTGCCAGCAGTGGGGGGGGACTAGCGGTGAAGACCCAGTACTTC.

The V call is TRBV19, the J call TRBJ1-5; D possibly corresponds to TRBD1 (6 bases). Trimming shortened V by 3 bases and J by 6 bases, and 15 bases separated the two germline ends. This CDR3 is built from 15 residues. CDR1 is LNHDA, CDR2 SQIVND, per germline (reference sequence). CDR3 loop: CASSILAGEGQPQHF. The CDR3 DNA reads TGTGCCAGTAGTATCTTAGCAGGGGAGGGTCAGCCCCAGCATTTT.

This chain uses TRBV5-1 with TRBJ2-7; maybe TRBD2 (6 bases). The germline gives CDR1 SGHRS, CDR2 YFSETQ. The CDR3 has 15 amino acids. The V gene lost 5 bases and the J gene lost 2 bases, with 17 bases spanning the gap. In DNA form, the CDR3 reads TGCGCCAGCAGGGTAGATGGGGGAGGACCCTACGAGCAGTACTTC. Amino acids: CASRVDGGGPYEQYF.

By its share, this clone is medium-sized. The chain combines TRBV7-2 with TRBJ2-4; D gene ambiguous. Trimming pared 4 bases from V and 11 bases from J, leaving 18 bases between. Per germline, CDR1 SGHTA and CDR2 FQGNSA. The CDR3 runs 14 residues. In DNA form, the CDR3 reads TGTGCCAGCAGCTCAAGGGCCGGTGACTCGGTTCAGTACTTC. It is translated as CASSSRAGDSVQYF.

This clone was seen once. The chain couples TRBV7-3 to TRBJ2-1; TRBD2 matches 9 bases. Unmatched junction bases numbered 12, after V lost 5 bases and J lost 7 bases. Germline-derived CDR1 and CDR2 are SGHTA and FQGTGA. The CDR3 extends over 16 amino acids. CDR3 sequence (DNA): TGTGCCAGCAGCCTCTTGGCGCGGGGGGGCGGAAATGAGCAGTTCTTC. Its translation is CASSLLARGGGNEQFF.

The chain couples TRBV2 to TRBJ1-5; 9 bases match TRBD1. V trimming: 6 bases; J trimming: 11 bases; junction bases outside the gene matches: 8. This CDR3 comprises 13 residues. CDR1 and CDR2 from the germline V gene are SNHLY and FYNNEI. CDR3 DNA: TGTGCCAGCAGGGCCGGGACAGGGTTGGCCCAGCATTTT. This gives the protein CASRAGTGLAQHF.

This clone appeared a single time. The gene calls are TRBV19 and TRBJ2-2, with 11 bases matching TRBD2. Per the germline V gene, CDR1 is LNHDA and CDR2 is SQIVND (reference sequence). The CDR3 is 15 residues long. Unmatched junction bases numbered 1, after V lost 2 bases and J lost 5 bases. The CDR3 loop is CASSILAGGTGELFF. The CDR3 bases are TGTGCCAGTAGTATACTAGCGGGAGGTACCGGGGAGCTGTTTTTT.

The rearrangement uses TRBV5-6 and TRBJ2-6; no clear D. This CDR3 is built from 14 residues. Germline V CDR1 and CDR2: SGHDT, YYEEEE. The V end lost 3 bases, the J end lost 1 base, and 5 bases lay between the germline ends. As DNA, the CDR3 is TGTGCCAGCAGCTGGCAATCTGGGGCCAACGTCCTGACTTTC. The encoded protein is CASSWQSGANVLTF.

This clone has only one observation. The chain carries TRBV29-1 and TRBJ2-5; D is unclear. The CDR3 covers 12 residues. Germline CDR1 is SQVTM and CDR2 is ANQGSEA. Trimming cost V 5 bases and J 1 base, with 8 bases left between them. In DNA, the CDR3 is TGCAGCGTTAAGTGGGGCCAAGAGACCCAGTACTTC. Its translation: CSVKWGQETQYF.

This sequence joins TRBV5-1 and TRBJ2-5; tentative D call: TRBD1 (6 bases). CDR1 and CDR2 from the germline V gene are SGHRS and YFSETQ. Trimming took off 4 bases at V and 5 bases at J, with 12 bases between the two ends. The CDR3 runs 13 residues. The CDR3 protein is CASSEQGSETQYF. For the CDR3, the DNA is TGCGCCAGCAGCGAACAGGGTTCGGAGACCCAGTACTTC.

The chain links TRBV10-3 to TRBJ2-7, with TRBD1 identical over 10 bases. J gave up 6 bases and V 4 bases, and 9 bases lay outside the gene matches. This CDR3 is built from 15 residues. Germline V gene data show CDR1 as ENHRY and CDR2 as SYGVKD. The CDR3 loop is CAISAPGTGVREQYF. The CDR3 coding sequence is TGTGCCATCAGTGCCCCCGGGACAGGGGTTCGCGAGCAGTACTTC.

This clone was detected many times. The chain links TRBV5-1 to TRBJ1-5; tentatively, D is TRBD1 (6 bases). V shed 2 bases and J shed 7 bases, with 16 bases lying between them. CDR3 length: 15 amino acids. Germline V gene sequence: CDR1 SGHRS, CDR2 YFSETQ. The CDR3 is CASSLNNRVRQPQHF. The CDR3 DNA is TGCGCCAGCAGCTTAAACAACAGGGTTCGCCAGCCCCAGCATTTT.

The rearrangement uses TRBV7-9 and TRBJ2-1; TRBD2 matches at 7 bases. The germline V gene encodes CDR1 SEHNR and CDR2 FQNEAQ (reference sequence). V was clipped by 5 bases and J by 7 bases; unmatched bases: 11. This CDR3 has 15 amino acids. CDR3 bases: TGTGCCAGCAGCCCCAGTCTAGCGGTGGGGAATGAGCAGTTCTTC. Amino acid sequence: CASSPSLAVGNEQFF.

The chain carries TRBV23-1 and TRBJ1-4, with TRBD1 as a possible D gene (5 bases). TRBV23-1 is flagged as an ORF with uncertain function. V dropped 1 base and J dropped 7 bases, with 10 bases sitting between them. The CDR3 is 14 residues long. The CDR3: CASSQLQGGEKLFF. The CDR3 nucleotides are TGCGCCAGCAGTCAATTGCAGGGTGGTGAAAAACTGTTTTTT.

This chain connects TRBV19 to TRBJ2-3; D is uncertain. The CDR3 loop spans 14 amino acids. Germline V gene sequence: CDR1 LNHDA, CDR2 SQIVND (reference sequence). Trimming removed 3 bases at V and 2 bases at J, with 9 bases between. In DNA, the CDR3 is TGTGCCAGTAGTATGCGTAGGGACACAGATACGCAGTATTTT. It codes for CASSMRRDTDTQYF.

Remarks on this clone: Other DNA sequences in the sample encode the same CDR3. The chain joins TRBV30 to TRBJ2-7; D remains ambiguous. This CDR3 spans 11 amino acids. V gave up 3 bases and J gave up 3 bases, with 6 bases separating them. The V gene's germline CDR1 is GTSNPN and CDR2 SVGIG (reference sequence). CDR3 coding DNA: TGTGCCTGGAGCGGGCTCTACGAGCAGTACTTC. Protein: CAWSGLYEQYF.

Notes on this clone: At one end the junction does not follow the germline gene, possibly because of a read error. The chain employs TRBV7-7 and TRBJ2-2, with 8 bases identical to TRBD1. Germline V CDR1 and CDR2: SSHAT, FNYEAQ (reference sequence). This CDR3 comprises 15 residues. The CDR3 nucleotides are TGTGCTAGCAGCCCTAGGACAGGGTGGGACGGGGAGCTGTTTTTT. Translation gives CASSPRTGWDGELFF.

This clone was observed at least ten times. The gene calls are TRBV19 and TRBJ2-7, with 9 bases that match TRBD2. With 1 base clipped from V and 3 bases from J, the junction kept 4 bases outside the gene matches. Germline V gene data show CDR1 as LNHDA and CDR2 as SQIVND (reference sequence). The CDR3 covers 15 residues. The CDR3 DNA reads TGTGCCAGTAGTATAGGACTAGCGGAGAGCTACGAGCAGTACTTC. Amino acids: CASSIGLAESYEQYF.